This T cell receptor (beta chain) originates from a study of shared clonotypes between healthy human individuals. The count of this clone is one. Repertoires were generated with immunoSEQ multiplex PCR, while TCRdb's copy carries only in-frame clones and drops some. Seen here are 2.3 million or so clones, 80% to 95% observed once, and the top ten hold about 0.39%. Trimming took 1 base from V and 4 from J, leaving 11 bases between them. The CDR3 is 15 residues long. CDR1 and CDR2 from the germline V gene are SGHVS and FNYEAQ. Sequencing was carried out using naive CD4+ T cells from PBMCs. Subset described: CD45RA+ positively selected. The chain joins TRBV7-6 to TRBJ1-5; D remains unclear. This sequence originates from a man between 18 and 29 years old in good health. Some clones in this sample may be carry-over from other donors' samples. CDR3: CASSLGPAPNQPQHF. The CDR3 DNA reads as TGTGCCAGCAGCTTAGGACCAGCTCCAAATCAGCCCCAGCATTTT.